This is a list of T cell receptor beta chains from one sample in a study of post-analysis software for immune sequencing data. MiXCR, run by TCRdb on the PCR reads, gives a single entry per CDR3 protein. The sample holds about 820,000 distinct CDR3 sequences, around 50% seen once. The sequencing sample was made of blood. The source is a girl between 10 and 17 years old with multiple sclerosis. Both conserved end residues are part of each CDR3. D genes are given only for firm matches. Only some rows state a clone size, as once, few, many or a class for expanded clones.

d_gene,j_gene,v_gene,abundance,CDR3aa,CDR3nt
TRBD2,TRBJ2-1,TRBV20-1,NA,CSARGESSGKTYNEQFF,TGCAGTGCTAGAGGCGAATCTAGCGGGAAAACCTACAATGAGCAGTTCTTC
NA,TRBJ2-1,TRBV5-1,once,CASSLGGVLGSYNEQFF,TGCGCCAGCAGCTTAGGAGGGGTGCTTGGCTCCTACAATGAGCAGTTCTTC
TRBD1,TRBJ2-7,TRBV20-1,NA,CSARTGTGGLEQYF,TGCAGTGCTAGAACCGGGACAGGGGGCCTCGAGCAGTACTTC
NA,TRBJ2-7,TRBV9,few,CASSVGIGNSYEQYF,TGTGCCAGCAGCGTAGGTATCGGAAACTCCTACGAGCAGTACTTC
NA,TRBJ2-7,TRBV5-5,few,CASSFRRDTNSYEQYF,TGTGCCAGCAGCTTCCGCCGGGACACTAACTCCTACGAGCAGTACTTC
NA,TRBJ1-5,TRBV7-2,NA,CASRQGGAEGTNQPQHF,TGTGCCAGCAGACAAGGGGGGGCAGAGGGTACCAATCAGCCCCAGCATTTT
NA,TRBJ1-4,TRBV18,NA,CASSPPWEEEKLFF,TGTGCCAGCTCACCACCATGGGAGGAGGAAAAACTGTTTTTT
NA,TRBJ2-7,TRBV27,few,CASKRRGAQTYEQYF,TGTGCCAGCAAGAGGAGGGGAGCTCAGACCTACGAGCAGTACTTC
NA,TRBJ2-1,TRBV7-2,NA,CASSLGWAGLAPYNEQFF,TGTGCCAGCAGCTTAGGTTGGGCAGGACTTGCGCCCTACAATGAGCAGTTCTTC
NA,TRBJ1-1,TRBV29-1,NA,CSANDGGGTEAFF,TGCAGCGCAAACGACGGCGGGGGCACTGAAGCTTTCTTT
TRBD2,TRBJ2-1,TRBV6-4,NA,CASSDLAGGPSEQFF,TGTGCCAGCAGTGACCTAGCGGGAGGGCCAAGTGAGCAGTTCTTC
NA,TRBJ2-5,TRBV7-2,NA,CASRRGVQETQYF,TGTGCCAGCAGGAGGGGAGTCCAAGAGACCCAGTACTTC
NA,TRBJ1-2,TRBV10-3,NA,CAISESVGGNYGYTF,TGTGCCATCAGTGAGTCGGTAGGGGGTAACTATGGCTACACCTTC
NA,TRBJ2-2,TRBV2,NA,CASSSGSGRTGELFF,TGTGCCAGCAGCTCGGGGAGTGGGCGGACCGGGGAGCTGTTTTTT
NA,TRBJ2-1,TRBV7-3,few,CASSLGQGSEQFF,TGTGCCAGCAGCTTAGGCCAGGGGAGCGAGCAGTTCTTC
TRBD1,TRBJ2-4,TRBV5-1,NA,CASSTQGQIIYF,TGCGCCAGCAGCACGCAGGGACAGATCATCTACTTC
NA,TRBJ2-7,TRBV20-1,few,CSASRDTYEQYF,TGCAGTGCTAGTAGGGATACCTACGAGCAGTACTTC
NA,TRBJ1-1,TRBV2,NA,CASKGDGRTEAFF,TGTGCCAGCAAGGGCGATGGTCGGACTGAAGCTTTCTTT
NA,TRBJ1-2,TRBV29-1,NA,CSVEDRGPYGYTF,TGCAGCGTTGAAGACAGGGGACCCTATGGCTACACCTTC
TRBD2,TRBJ2-7,TRBV12-3/TRBV12-4,few,CASRVGGAYEQYF,TGTGCCAGCAGGGTGGGGGGGGCCTACGAGCAGTACTTC
NA,TRBJ2-2,TRBV5-1,NA,CASSLGRENTGELFF,TGCGCCAGCAGCTTGGGCCGGGAAAACACCGGGGAGCTGTTTTTT
TRBD1,TRBJ2-1,TRBV24-1,NA,CATSDFSRTGVNEQFF,TGTGCCACCAGTGATTTCTCCCGGACAGGGGTGAATGAGCAGTTCTTC
NA,TRBJ2-1,TRBV29-1,NA,CSVEDGRRSSYNAQFF,TGCAGCGTTGAAGATGGGAGGCGGAGCTCCTACAATGCGCAGTTCTTC
TRBD1,TRBJ1-2,TRBV4-2,NA,CASSQVRDRGGYTF,TGTGCCAGCAGCCAAGTCCGGGACAGGGGTGGCTACACCTTC
NA,TRBJ2-1,TRBV20-1,NA,CSARGGGVANEQFF,TGCAGTGCTAGAGGGGGCGGGGTCGCCAATGAGCAGTTCTTC